This T cell receptor beta chain was profiled in a study of T cells in Graves' hyperthyroidism and ophthalmopathy (dated by TCRdb to between 2018 and 2020). Notes on the research overall: To identify TCR V-J signatures that set the groups apart, the researchers used a discovery cohort of 95 to 100 patients, made up of fewer than 50 with Graves' ophthalmopathy and about 59 with stable Graves' hyperthyroidism. The study also compared thyroid tissue and blood T-cell repertoires from about 6 Graves' hyperthyroidism patients. The 95 to 100 discovery patients were randomly split 7:3 into training and test sets. Prospective prediction of ophthalmopathy was tested in an independent validation cohort consisting of some 18 hyperthyroidism patients and around 16 patients who later progressed to ophthalmopathy. Once sampling was done, hyperthyroidism patients were given methimazole at a starting dose of 30 mg daily, whereas ophthalmopathy patients were given high-dose intravenous methylprednisolone. The paper describes TCR Vbeta CDR3 sequencing of 135 peripheral blood samples, made up of 40 to 45 ophthalmopathy patients, over 70 hyperthyroidism patients and about 17 progressor patients. What the study reported, not specific to this receptor: Most expanded thyroid clonotypes (frequency above 0.001) were also found in blood, which suggests that blood repertoires may mirror thyroid immune responses. Sample size was not statistically predetermined, and investigators were not blinded to group allocation. A 13 V-J signature model separated ophthalmopathy from stable hyperthyroidism, with about 88% sensitivity and roughly 82% specificity in cross-validation and 80%/75% in testing. During validation, the model predicted progression to ophthalmopathy a median of roughly six months ahead of onset, with approximately 71% sensitivity and roughly 72% specificity.

Regarding this clonotype: Its antigen is still unknown. No clone much larger than this one lies a single base away; base qualities are absent.

The TCR beta CDR3 regions were amplified from the RNA transcripts. The TCR CDR3 was subjected to a first round of RT-PCR using the HTBI primer set and the Qiagen OneStep RT-PCR kit. Libraries were constructed in a second round of multiplex PCR, after which size selection and purification were performed. Paired-end sequencing of the libraries was performed with 100 bp reads on an Illumina HiSeq2000. Per the original workflow: Raw data were processed with SOAPnuke, discarding reads with adapters, uncalled bases, mean Phred below 15, or no exact constant-primer or identifier match. High-quality paired reads were merged with COPE v1.2.5, and unique nucleotide sequences were defined as clonotypes. Clonotypes were aligned to IMGT TRBV, TRBD and TRBJ reference segments using MiTCR v1.1. The analysis included only V-J combinations with a frequency above 0.0001, which together covered approximately 99% of the repertoires. A TCS score was defined as the ratio of F50 (clonal expansion) to E x V (chaos), with BLOSUM62-based TCRdist applied between CDR3 peptides within each V-J. Welch's t-statistics and random forest reduced approximately 520 V-J features to 10 to 15, which were used in a naive Bayes classifier (R e1071). The similarity between thyroid and blood repertoires was quantified using the Morisita-Horn index. TCRdb reprocessing: public reads trimmed at Q25 with fastp, clones called with MiXCR, in-frame beta chains kept. When rows share a CDR3 protein, they turn into one entry using the most common DNA and genes. The V and J calls were not made by the authors but by TCRdb's processing. This sample has about 500,000 distinct CDR3 sequences in its table, and over 35% of those were observed once. About 45% of the sample is held by the ten biggest clonotypes.

V is reduced by 8 bases and J by 3 bases, leaving a spacing of 22 bases between them. Via the germline V gene, CDR1 is SNHLY and CDR2 FYNNEI. There are 16 amino acids in the CDR3, from cysteine to phenylalanine inclusive. Left in the record is the CDR3 DNA by itself, 48 bases read in frame from the first base. The study excluded patients with uncontrolled infections, other autoimmune diseases, pregnancy or lactation. Diagnoses relied on clinical symptoms, serum thyroxine and TRAb, thyroid ultrasound and orbital computed tomography. Trizol reagent was used to extract total RNA, and RNA quality was then checked on an Agilent 2100 Bioanalyzer.

Sample: peripheral blood or thyroid tissue (not recorded which). This receptor chain uses TRBV2 and TRBJ2-5; the D segment might be TRBD1 or TRBD2, since each matches 6 bases. The clonotype originates from an adult woman with Graves' disease, either hyperthyroidism or ophthalmopathy (not recorded which). The bases read TGTGCCAGCTGCTGGGACACGAGTGCGGGAAAAGAGACCCAGTACTTC. Its protein reads: CASCWDTSAGKETQYF.